This is a list of T cell receptor beta chains from one sample in a study of T cell responses to AZD1222 COVID-19 vaccine. Assay: immunoSEQ multiplex PCR; the TCRdb copy retains only in-frame clones and omits some. The sample lists about 92,000 clones, roughly 87% occurring once. The sequences come from peripheral blood, collected on day 0 of AZD1222 vaccination. The receptors were sampled from an adult in good health. CDR3s include the opening cysteine and the closing phenylalanine or tryptophan. The order of the fields is V gene, J gene, clone size, D gene, CDR3 DNA, CDR3 protein. A D gene is named only where the DNA matches it firmly. Expanded clones are given a class, and other clones once, few, many or no size at all.

TRBV7-9,TRBJ2-7,NA,TRBD1,TGTGCCAGCAGCCCAACAGGGGACTACGAGCAGTACTTC,CASSPTGDYEQYF
TRBV27,TRBJ2-7,NA,NA,TGTGCCAGCAGTTTAATCTTGTCCGGGTCCTACGAGCAGTACTTC,CASSLILSGSYEQYF
TRBV6-5,TRBJ1-1,NA,NA,TGTGCCAGCAGTTACTCGATTCGCCCTGAAGCTTTCTTT,CASSYSIRPEAFF
TRBV19,TRBJ2-3,once,NA,TGTGCCAGTAGTGCTAGGACAGATACGCAGTATTTT,CASSARTDTQYF
TRBV10-3,TRBJ1-3,NA,NA,TGTGCCATCAGTGACCCGACAGGAGGAAACACCATATATTTT,CAISDPTGGNTIYF
TRBV7-3,TRBJ2-5,NA,NA,TGTGCCAGCAGCTCAGGCTCCCAAGAGACCCAGTACTTC,CASSSGSQETQYF
TRBV5-4,TRBJ2-7,NA,TRBD1,TGTGCCAGCAGCTTGTTCGTTACAGGGGGCGACGAGCAGTACTTC,CASSLFVTGGDEQYF
TRBV2,TRBJ1-4,NA,TRBD1,TGTGCCAGCAGTGAATTACAGGGGGGTGAAAAACTGTTTTTT,CASSELQGGEKLFF
TRBV30,TRBJ1-6,NA,NA,TGTGCCTGGAGTGTTGGATCACCCCTCCACTTT,CAWSVGSPLHF
TRBV20-1,TRBJ2-3,NA,TRBD2,TGCAGTGCTAGTATAGCGGGGGGACTTTGGGGCACAGATACGCAGTATTTT,CSASIAGGLWGTDTQYF
TRBV7-9,TRBJ1-6,NA,NA,TGTGCCAGCAGCCCAGGGCAGAATAATTCACCCCTCCACTTT,CASSPGQNNSPLHF
TRBV5-1,TRBJ2-1,NA,NA,TGCGCCAGCAGAGAATGGGAGGGGACAGAGCAGTTCTTC,CASREWEGTEQFF
TRBV7-3,TRBJ2-2,once,NA,TGTGCCAGCAGCTTATACAGGCAGGGCACCGGGGAGCTGTTTTTT,CASSLYRQGTGELFF
TRBV15,TRBJ1-3,NA,TRBD1,TGTGCCACCAGCGAGGACAGGGCTCTCTCTGGAAACACCATATATTTT,CATSEDRALSGNTIYF
TRBV28,TRBJ1-6,NA,NA,TGTGCCAGCAGTTTACAATCACCCCTCCACTTT,CASSLQSPLHF
TRBV5-1,TRBJ2-5,NA,NA,TGCGCCAGCAGCCGACAGGCTGAAGAGACCCAGTACTTC,CASSRQAEETQYF
TRBV5-4,TRBJ1-4,NA,TRBD1,TGTGCCAGCAGCTTGGACAGGGGGCCGGCTAATGAAAAACTGTTTTTT,CASSLDRGPANEKLFF
TRBV3-1/TRBV3-2,TRBJ2-7,NA,NA,TGTGCCAGCAGCCGGCAGGGGCCCTACGAGCAGTACTTC,CASSRQGPYEQYF
TRBV7-2,TRBJ1-4,NA,NA,TGTGCCAGCAGCCAGATCGGACAGTTTAATGAAAAACTGTTTTTT,CASSQIGQFNEKLFF
TRBV25-1,TRBJ1-5,NA,NA,TGTGCCAGCAGGGGGACGGGAGATCAGCCCCAGCATTTT,CASRGTGDQPQHF
TRBV5-6,TRBJ1-2,NA,NA,TGTGCCAGCGGAATGAAAAGAGGGTACTATGGCTACACCTTC,CASGMKRGYYGYTF
TRBV29-1,TRBJ2-3,NA,TRBD2,TGCAGCGTAGGGGGGACTAGCGGGGTCGGAGATACGCAGTATTTT,CSVGGTSGVGDTQYF
TRBV2,TRBJ1-1,NA,NA,TGTGCCAGCAGTGAAACGGGGCAAAACACTGAAGCTTTCTTT,CASSETGQNTEAFF
TRBV6-5,TRBJ1-5,NA,NA,TGTGCCAGCAGTTACTCAGGGGGTAGCAATCAGCCCCAGCATTTT,CASSYSGGSNQPQHF
TRBV7-3,TRBJ1-6,NA,TRBD1,TGTGCCAGCAGCTTAGAGAGACAGGGGAATTCACCCCTCCACTTT,CASSLERQGNSPLHF
TRBV29-1,TRBJ2-5,NA,TRBD2,TGCAGCGTTGAGGGACTAGGGGAGACCCAGTACTTC,CSVEGLGETQYF
TRBV6-5,TRBJ2-7,NA,NA,TGTGCCAGCCGCCGGGGCAGGGACACCTACGAGCAGTACTTC,CASRRGRDTYEQYF
TRBV15,TRBJ2-1,few,TRBD2,TGTGCCACCTTATCAGGACTAGCGGGGGGAAGGGAGCAGTTCTTC,CATLSGLAGGREQFF
TRBV9,TRBJ2-1,NA,NA,TGTGCCAGCAGCGTAGCCAGCTTCTCCTACAATGAGCAGTTCTTC,CASSVASFSYNEQFF
TRBV24-1,TRBJ2-3,NA,NA,TGTGCCACCAGTGATTTCTGGGTCACAGATACGCAGTATTTT,CATSDFWVTDTQYF
TRBV12-3/TRBV12-4,TRBJ2-7,NA,NA,TGTGCCAGCAGGCAGGGGCTCTCCTACGAGCAGTACTTC,CASRQGLSYEQYF
TRBV30,TRBJ1-2,NA,NA,TGTGCCTGGAGTGTATACAGTTATGGCTACACCTTC,CAWSVYSYGYTF
TRBV7-9,TRBJ2-7,NA,TRBD2,TGTGCCAGCAGCTTCGCGGGGGCCTACGAGCAGTACTTC,CASSFAGAYEQYF
TRBV4-3,TRBJ2-2,few,NA,TGCGCCAGCAGCCATTACAGGACGAACACCGGGGAGCTGTTTTTT,CASSHYRTNTGELFF
TRBV5-1,TRBJ1-4,NA,NA,TGCGCCAGCGCTAGAGACGGAATTAATGAAAAACTGTTTTTT,CASARDGINEKLFF
TRBV2,TRBJ1-6,once,NA,TGTGCCAGCAGTGGGGGCACCTGGCGCCTCGCCCTCCACTTT,CASSGGTWRLALHF
TRBV28,TRBJ1-1,NA,NA,TGTGCCAGCAGTTTTGTGGGTGCTGAAGCTTTCTTT,CASSFVGAEAFF
TRBV19,TRBJ2-2,NA,TRBD1,TGTGCCAGTAGGAGAGGGACAGGGAACACCGGGGAGCTGTTTTTT,CASRRGTGNTGELFF
TRBV5-1,TRBJ2-1,NA,NA,TGCGCCAGCAGCGCGCAGGGTTTGGTCAATGAGCAGTTCTTC,CASSAQGLVNEQFF
TRBV3-1/TRBV3-2,TRBJ1-5,NA,NA,TGTGCCAGCAGCGCCCATGAAGGAGGGTACGGGGAGGGCAATCAGCCCCAGCATTTT,CASSAHEGGYGEGNQPQHF
TRBV6-6,TRBJ1-2,NA,NA,TGTGCCAGCAGTTACGGGCAGGGGAACTATGGCTACACCTTC,CASSYGQGNYGYTF
TRBV6-5,TRBJ2-7,NA,NA,TGTGCCAGCAGGGCGGGGCAATACTACGAGCAGTACTTC,CASRAGQYYEQYF
TRBV29-1,TRBJ1-5,NA,TRBD1,TGCAGCGTGGGGACAGGGGGGAGCAATCAGCCCCAGCATTTT,CSVGTGGSNQPQHF
TRBV3-1/TRBV3-2,TRBJ1-1,NA,NA,TGTGCCAGCAGCCAAGAACCATTCGGGACTGAAGCTTTCTTT,CASSQEPFGTEAFF